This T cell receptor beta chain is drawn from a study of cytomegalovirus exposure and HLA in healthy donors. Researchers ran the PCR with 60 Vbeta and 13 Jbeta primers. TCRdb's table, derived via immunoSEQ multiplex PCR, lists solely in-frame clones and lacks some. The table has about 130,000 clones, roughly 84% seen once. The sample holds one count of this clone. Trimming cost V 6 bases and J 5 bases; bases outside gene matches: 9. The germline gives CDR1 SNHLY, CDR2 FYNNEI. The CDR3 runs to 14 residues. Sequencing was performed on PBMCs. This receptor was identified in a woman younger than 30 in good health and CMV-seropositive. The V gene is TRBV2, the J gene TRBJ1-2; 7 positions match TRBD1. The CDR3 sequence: CASRWGRDSYGYTF. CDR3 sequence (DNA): TGTGCCAGCAGGTGGGGCCGGGACAGTTATGGCTACACCTTC. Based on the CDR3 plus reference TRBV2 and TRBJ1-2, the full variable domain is EPEVTQTPSHQVTQMGQEVILRCVPISNHLYFYWYRQILGQKVEFLVSFYNNEISEKSEIFDDQFSVERPDGSNFTLKIRSTKLEDSAMYFCASRWGRDSYGYTFGSGTRLTVV.